This TCR beta chain was sequenced during a study of blood T cell repertoires in COVID-19. Study context: Specimens from acute and convalescent COVID-19 originated in the United States, Italy and Spain. The analysed material was cDNA or gDNA that came from T cells, B-cell-depleted T cells, or PBMCs.

The V gene's germline CDR1 is SGHRS and CDR2 YFSETQ. The CDR3 runs to 14 residues. J was trimmed by 4 bases and V by 1 base; bases with no gene match: 4. Authors' data handling: Nucleated cell counts were estimated from reference gene primer amplification. Method: immunoSEQ multiplex PCR; TCRdb's copy keeps in-frame clones and lacks some. V, J and clone size are those of that table, while D and trimming were read from the DNA. The repertoire includes about 150,000 clones, 75% to 90% of them detected once, and about 2.5% sits in the top ten. Source material: peripheral blood. This chain uses TRBV5-1 with TRBJ2-5; 7 bases map to TRBD1. The TCR comes from a man aged 45 to 65 with active COVID-19. The CDR3 reads CASSLIGGLETQYF. As DNA, the CDR3 is TGCGCCAGCAGCTTGATAGGGGGCCTAGAGACCCAGTACTTC.